A selection of T cell receptor beta chains follows, all from one sample in a study of control samples from healthy donors and cancer patients. Profiled with immunoSEQ multiplex PCR; TCRdb holds only in-frame clones, not every one. The data show approximately 93,000 clones, roughly 89% seen once. The sequenced sample consisted of PBMCs. Source of these receptors: a woman between 50 and 59 years old with colorectal cancer. Both conserved end residues are part of each CDR3. The D gene is left open where the match is weak. The size field is filled for only some rows; it gives once, few, many or a size class.

size | J | V | D | DNA | CDR3
NA | TRBJ2-3 | TRBV27 | NA | TGTGCCACGCGGAGTAGCACAGATACGCAGTATTTT | CATRSSTDTQYF
NA | TRBJ1-4 | TRBV6-5 | NA | TGTGCCAGCAGTCCCCGGGACTACTACGAAAAACTGTTTTTT | CASSPRDYYEKLFF
NA | TRBJ1-2 | TRBV28 | NA | TGTGCCAGCGGGGGGCAGGGATACTATGGCTACACCTTC | CASGGQGYYGYTF
NA | TRBJ1-2 | TRBV6-5 | TRBD1 | TGTGCCAGCACCCGACAGGGCAACTATGGCTACACCTTC | CASTRQGNYGYTF
NA | TRBJ2-1 | TRBV18 | TRBD2 | TGTGCCAGCCTCTCAACGGGGAGGGTCAATGAGCAGTTCTTC | CASLSTGRVNEQFF
NA | TRBJ1-2 | TRBV6-6 | NA | TGTGCCAGCAGTCGAGATTGGACAGAGAACTATGGCTACACCTTC | CASSRDWTENYGYTF
NA | TRBJ1-1 | TRBV7-2 | NA | TGTGCCAGCGGCCTTTACGGGGGGACTGAAGCTTTCTTT | CASGLYGGTEAFF
NA | TRBJ2-2 | TRBV7-9 | NA | TGTGCCAGCACCGCTTATATAAACAGAAACACCGGGGAGCTGTTTTTT | CASTAYINRNTGELFF
NA | TRBJ2-1 | TRBV7-3 | NA | TGTGCCAGCAGTTACCCCAACAATGAGCAGTTCTTC | CASSYPNNEQFF
NA | TRBJ1-1 | TRBV15 | TRBD1 | TGTGCCACCAGCAGAACCGGGACAGGGAAGAACACTGAAGCTTTCTTT | CATSRTGTGKNTEAFF
NA | TRBJ1-2 | TRBV18 | TRBD1 | TGTGCCAGCTCCCCGGGACAGATTTATGGCTACACCTTC | CASSPGQIYGYTF
NA | TRBJ2-3 | TRBV7-8 | TRBD1 | TGTGCCAGCCACCCGTGGACAGGAACCACAGATACGCAGTATTTT | CASHPWTGTTDTQYF
NA | TRBJ1-1 | TRBV6-5 | NA | TGTGCCAGCAGTTACTTTGTGAACACTGAAGCTTTCTTT | CASSYFVNTEAFF
NA | TRBJ1-2 | TRBV4-3 | TRBD1 | TGCGCCAGCAGCCAGGCACAGGGACAGCCATATGGCTACACCTTC | CASSQAQGQPYGYTF
few | TRBJ1-1 | TRBV30 | NA | TGTGCCTGGAGTGTTGGAGGGGCGCGGACTGAAGCTTTCTTT | CAWSVGGARTEAFF
NA | TRBJ2-3 | TRBV5-4 | NA | TGTGCCAGCAGCTTGGCCAGTACTAGAGGTTCAGATACGCAGTATTTT | CASSLASTRGSDTQYF
NA | TRBJ2-2 | TRBV7-3 | NA | TGTGCCAGCAGCTTAGGCCGGAACACCGGGGAGCTGTTTTTT | CASSLGRNTGELFF
NA | TRBJ1-2 | TRBV6-5 | TRBD1 | TGTGCCAGCAGTTCCCCGGGACAGAACTATGGCTACACCTTC | CASSSPGQNYGYTF
NA | TRBJ1-1 | TRBV6-6 | NA | TGTGCCAGGATGAGGGGTGGTCTGTTCGCTGAAGCTTTCTTT | CARMRGGLFAEAFF
NA | TRBJ1-5 | TRBV12-3/TRBV12-4 | NA | TGTGCCAGCACCCCGGACGGGGCTCAGCCCCAGCATTTT | CASTPDGAQPQHF
NA | TRBJ1-5 | TRBV6-2/TRBV6-3 | TRBD1 | TGTGCCAGCAGTTACATCACAGGGGGCAATCAGCCCCAGCATTTT | CASSYITGGNQPQHF
NA | TRBJ1-5 | TRBV27 | TRBD1 | TGTGCCAGCAGACAGGGGAGTAGTCAGCCCCAGCATTTT | CASRQGSSQPQHF
NA | TRBJ2-2 | TRBV5-8 | TRBD1 | TGTGCCAGCAGCTTTGGACAGGAGAACACCGGGGAGCTGTTTTTT | CASSFGQENTGELFF
NA | TRBJ1-5 | TRBV27 | NA | TGTGCCAGCCGTAGGGGGGGGAAGAGCAATCAGCCCCAGCATTTT | CASRRGGKSNQPQHF
NA | TRBJ1-2 | TRBV19 | TRBD1 | TGTGCCAGTATCGCGCTCGGACAGGGAACAGATGGCTACACCTTC | CASIALGQGTDGYTF
NA | TRBJ2-3 | TRBV13 | NA | TGTGCCAGCAGCTCCCGGGCCTACACAGATACGCAGTATTTT | CASSSRAYTDTQYF
NA | TRBJ2-3 | TRBV6-1 | NA | TGTGCCAGCAGTGAGCTTGTGGGTGATACGCAGTATTTT | CASSELVGDTQYF
NA | TRBJ2-1 | TRBV27 | NA | TGTGCCAGCTGGGAGCATGGCTCCTACAATGAGCAGTTCTTC | CASWEHGSYNEQFF
once | TRBJ2-2 | TRBV27 | NA | TGTGCCAGCAGTTCCGACACCAAGAACACCAGGGAGCTGTTTTTT | CASSSDTKNTRELFF
NA | TRBJ2-5 | TRBV2 | TRBD2 | TGTGCCAGCAGTGAACCGGGACTAGCCAAAGAGACCCAGTACTTC | CASSEPGLAKETQYF
NA | TRBJ1-1 | TRBV3-1/TRBV3-2 | NA | TGTGCCAGCAGCCAAGAGGGGATACTGAACACTGAAGCTTTCTTT | CASSQEGILNTEAFF
NA | TRBJ2-1 | TRBV30 | NA | TGTGCCTGGGGCACCGGCTACAATGAGCAGTTCTTC | CAWGTGYNEQFF
NA | TRBJ1-2 | TRBV5-4 | NA | TGTGCCAGCAGCTCGACGGGAGGGAACTATGGCTACACCTTC | CASSSTGGNYGYTF
NA | TRBJ2-3 | TRBV6-1 | NA | TGTGCCAGCAGTGAGACACGGACGGTGAGCACAGATACGCAGTATTTT | CASSETRTVSTDTQYF
NA | TRBJ2-2 | TRBV3-1/TRBV3-2 | TRBD1 | TGTGCCAGCACTGGGACAGGGCCTAACACCGGGGAGCTGTTTTTT | CASTGTGPNTGELFF
NA | TRBJ1-2 | TRBV6-5 | TRBD1 | TGTGCCAGCAGACTCACAGGGGGCGGTCGTGGCTACACCTTC | CASRLTGGGRGYTF
few | TRBJ1-2 | TRBV3-1/TRBV3-2 | NA | TGTGCCAGCAGGGTCCGGGGGGGACACTATGGCTACACCTTC | CASRVRGGHYGYTF
NA | TRBJ1-6 | TRBV5-1 | NA | TGCGCCAGCAGCCCGGGGGCAGGAGGGTCTAATTCACCCCTCCACTTT | CASSPGAGGSNSPLHF
NA | TRBJ1-3 | TRBV30 | TRBD1 | TGTGCCTGGACCAGGGACAGCCCTAAACTGATCTCTGGAAACACCATATATTTT | CAWTRDSPKLISGNTIYF
NA | TRBJ2-4 | TRBV6-2/TRBV6-3 | NA | TGTGCCAGCAGTCCAGGACCTCGACAGGGACTAGCCAAAAACATTCAGTACTTC | CASSPGPRQGLAKNIQYF
NA | TRBJ2-1 | TRBV5-1 | NA | TGCGCCAGCAGCTTGGCTAGCAATGAGCAGTTCTTC | CASSLASNEQFF
NA | TRBJ2-5 | TRBV2 | NA | TGTGCCAGCAGTGATTGGGGGGAGCAAGAGACCCAGTACTTC | CASSDWGEQETQYF
NA | TRBJ1-5 | TRBV25-1 | NA | TGTGCTCTACAGGGAACTCTAAATCAGCCCCAGCATTTT | CALQGTLNQPQHF
NA | TRBJ1-1 | TRBV5-1 | NA | TGCGCCAGCAGCTTGGAGACGAACACTGAAGCTTTCTTT | CASSLETNTEAFF
NA | TRBJ1-5 | TRBV28 | NA | TGTGCCTCCAGCGGGGATAGCAATCAGCCCCAGCATTTT | CASSGDSNQPQHF
NA | TRBJ1-6 | TRBV5-8 | NA | TGTGCCAGCACCATCCGGGGATGGGGTTCACCCCTCCACTTT | CASTIRGWGSPLHF
NA | TRBJ2-3 | TRBV10-1 | NA | TGCGCCAGCAGTGTTTACGGATACACAGATACGCAGTATTTT | CASSVYGYTDTQYF
NA | TRBJ2-5 | TRBV28 | NA | TGTGCCAGCAGTTTTGGGAGTGCGGGTGCGGGCGAGACCCAGTACTTC | CASSFGSAGAGETQYF
NA | TRBJ2-5 | TRBV12-5 | TRBD2 | TGTGCTAGTGGTATGACTAGCGGGCCTTGGGAGACCCAGTACTTC | CASGMTSGPWETQYF
NA | TRBJ1-1 | TRBV3-1/TRBV3-2 | NA | TGTGCCAGCAGCCAAGACGGGGGGAACACTGAAGCTTTCTTT | CASSQDGGNTEAFF